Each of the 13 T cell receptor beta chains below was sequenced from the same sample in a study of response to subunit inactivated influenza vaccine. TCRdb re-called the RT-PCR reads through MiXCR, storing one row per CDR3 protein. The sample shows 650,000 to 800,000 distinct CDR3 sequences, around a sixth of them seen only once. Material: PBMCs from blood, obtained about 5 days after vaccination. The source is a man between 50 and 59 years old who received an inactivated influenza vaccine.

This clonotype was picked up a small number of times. The CDR3 DNA sequence: TGTGCCAGCAGTTTAGGGCTCTCCGGGGAGCTGTTTTTT. Translation: CASSLGLSGELFF. The chain is built from TRBV12-3 or TRBV12-4 and TRBJ2-2; D call uncertain. V was clipped by 1 base and J by 6 bases, with 6 bases between them. This CDR3 region has 13 residues.

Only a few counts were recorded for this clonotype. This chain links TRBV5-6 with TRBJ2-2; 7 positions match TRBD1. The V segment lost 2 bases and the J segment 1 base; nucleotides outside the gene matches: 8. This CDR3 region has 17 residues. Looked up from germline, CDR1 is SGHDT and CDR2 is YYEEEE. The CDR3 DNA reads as TGTGCCAGCAGCTTTATGGGACAGACAAAGAACACCGGGGAGCTGTTTTTT. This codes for CASSFMGQTKNTGELFF.

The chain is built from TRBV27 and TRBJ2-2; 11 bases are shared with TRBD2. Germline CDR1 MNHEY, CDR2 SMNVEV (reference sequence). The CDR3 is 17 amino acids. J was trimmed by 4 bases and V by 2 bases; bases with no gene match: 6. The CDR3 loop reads CASSLIAGGPSTGELFF. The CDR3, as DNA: TGTGCCAGCAGTTTAATAGCGGGGGGGCCGAGCACCGGGGAGCTGTTTTTT.

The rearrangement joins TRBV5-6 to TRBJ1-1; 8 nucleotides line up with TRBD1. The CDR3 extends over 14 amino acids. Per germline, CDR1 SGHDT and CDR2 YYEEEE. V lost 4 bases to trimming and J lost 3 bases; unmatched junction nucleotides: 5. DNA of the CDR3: TGTGCCAGCAGCCCGCGGACAGGGCACACTGAAGCTTTCTTT. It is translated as CASSPRTGHTEAFF.

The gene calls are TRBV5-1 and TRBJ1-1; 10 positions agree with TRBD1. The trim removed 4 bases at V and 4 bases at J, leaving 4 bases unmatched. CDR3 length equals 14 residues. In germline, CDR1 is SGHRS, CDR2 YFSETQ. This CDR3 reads CASSGQGDSTEAFF. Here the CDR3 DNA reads TGCGCCAGCAGCGGACAGGGGGACAGCACTGAAGCTTTCTTT.

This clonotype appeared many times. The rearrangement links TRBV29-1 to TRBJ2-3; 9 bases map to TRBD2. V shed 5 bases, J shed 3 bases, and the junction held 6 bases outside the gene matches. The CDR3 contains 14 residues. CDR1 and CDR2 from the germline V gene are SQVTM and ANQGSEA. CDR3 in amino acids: CSVLPGLATDTQYF. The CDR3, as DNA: TGCAGCGTTCTTCCGGGACTAGCAACAGATACGCAGTATTTT.

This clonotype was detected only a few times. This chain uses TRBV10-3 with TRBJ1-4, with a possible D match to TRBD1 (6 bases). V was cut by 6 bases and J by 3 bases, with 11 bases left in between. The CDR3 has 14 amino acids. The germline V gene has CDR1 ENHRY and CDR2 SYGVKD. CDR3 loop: CAISPGEPNEKLFF. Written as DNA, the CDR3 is TGTGCCATCAGCCCAGGGGAGCCTAATGAAAAACTGTTTTTT.

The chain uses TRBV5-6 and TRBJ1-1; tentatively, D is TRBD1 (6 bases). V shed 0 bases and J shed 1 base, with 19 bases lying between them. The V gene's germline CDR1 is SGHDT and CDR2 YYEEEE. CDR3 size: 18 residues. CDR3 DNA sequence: TGTGCCAGCAGCTTGGAGAGGGCGTTTCCAGGGGCGAACACTGAAGCTTTCTTT. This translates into CASSLERAFPGANTEAFF. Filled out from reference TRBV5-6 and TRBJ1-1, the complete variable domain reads DAGVTQSPTHLIKTRGQQVTLRCSPKSGHDTVSWYQQALGQGPQFIFQYYEEEERQRGNFPDRFSGHQFPNYSSELNVNALLLGDSALYLCASSLERAFPGANTEAFFGQGTRLTVV.

CDR3 protein: CSASGFSTDTQYF. The DNA of the CDR3 is TGCAGTGCTAGCGGGTTTAGCACAGATACGCAGTATTTT. The chain is built from TRBV20-1 and TRBJ2-3; D gene unclear. V lost 3 bases to trimming and J lost 0 bases, with 7 bases between them. The CDR3 spans 13 residues. Germline lookup yields CDR1 DFQATT and CDR2 SNEGSKA (reference sequence).

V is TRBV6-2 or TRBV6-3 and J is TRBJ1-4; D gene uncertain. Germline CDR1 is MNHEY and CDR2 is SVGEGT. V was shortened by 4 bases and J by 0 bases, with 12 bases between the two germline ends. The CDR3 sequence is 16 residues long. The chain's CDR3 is CASSSEMFTTNEKLFF. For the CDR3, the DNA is TGTGCCAGCAGTTCGGAAATGTTTACAACTAATGAAAAACTGTTTTTT.

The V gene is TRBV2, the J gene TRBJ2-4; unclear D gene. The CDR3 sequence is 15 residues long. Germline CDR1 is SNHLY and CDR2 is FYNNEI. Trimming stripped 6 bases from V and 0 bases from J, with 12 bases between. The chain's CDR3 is CASRSLDRAKNIQYF. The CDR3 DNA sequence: TGTGCCAGCAGGTCCCTTGATAGAGCCAAAAACATTCAGTACTTC.

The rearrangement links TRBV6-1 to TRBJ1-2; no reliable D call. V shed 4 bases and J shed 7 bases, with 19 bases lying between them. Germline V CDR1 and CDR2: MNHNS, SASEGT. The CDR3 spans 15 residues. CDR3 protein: CASSARGAAGSGYTF. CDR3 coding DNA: TGTGCCAGCAGTGCCCGCGGAGCGGCGGGCTCTGGCTACACCTTC.

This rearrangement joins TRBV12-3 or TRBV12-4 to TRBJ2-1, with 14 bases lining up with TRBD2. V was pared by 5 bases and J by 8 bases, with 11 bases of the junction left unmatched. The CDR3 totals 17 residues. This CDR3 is CASSPPSGLAGEDEQFF. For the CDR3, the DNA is TGTGCCAGCAGTCCACCCTCGGGACTAGCGGGAGAAGATGAGCAGTTCTTC.